Below are 31 T cell receptor beta chains sequenced from a single sample in a study of spatial heterogeneity in lung cancer. Time point denoted: sample taken at primary tumor resection. Each CDR3 protein gets one entry after TCRdb re-called the 5' RACE reads with MiXCR. This sample carries approximately 92,000 distinct CDR3 sequences, about 12% of them seen once, and the ten largest clones take just over 40%. The specimen was PBMCs, collected at surgery. These receptor sequences come from a male donor with early-stage non-small cell lung cancer.

This clonotype has a handful of counts. The V and J genes are TRBV5-6 and TRBJ2-4, with D perhaps TRBD1 (7 bases). Deletions cut 3 bases from V and 8 bases from J, with 21 bases between. This CDR3 is built from 16 residues. Germline V lookup: CDR1 SGHDT, CDR2 YYEEEE. CDR3 loop: CASSSDSQGGSDIQYF. The CDR3, as DNA: TGTGCCAGCAGCTCGGACTCCCAGGGGGGAAGCGACATTCAGTACTTC.

In its sample, this clonotype was seen a few times. The genes are TRBV6-2 or TRBV6-3 and TRBJ2-3; 9 nucleotides match TRBD1. Germline lookup yields CDR1 MNHEY and CDR2 SVGEGT. Germline trimming cut 2 bases from V and 6 bases from J; bases unmatched to any gene: 6. CDR3 size: 15 residues. In DNA form, the CDR3 reads TGTGCCAGCAGTTACCTGGGACAGGGCATCGATACGCAGTATTTT. Its translation is CASSYLGQGIDTQYF.

This clonotype was found many times. The J gene is TRBJ1-5, the V gene TRBV6-2 or TRBV6-3; no firm D call. The germline V gene encodes CDR1 MNHEY and CDR2 SVGEGT. The germline V and J ends were trimmed by 2 bases and 2 bases, with 1 base remaining between them. The CDR3 covers 12 residues. CDR3 sequence: CASSYGNQPQHF. For the CDR3, the DNA is TGTGCCAGCAGTTACGGCAATCAGCCCCAGCATTTT.

The chain uses TRBV29-1 and TRBJ1-4; the D is unclear. CDR3 length: 10 residues. Trimming left V 2 bases short and J 12 bases short, with 7 bases between. Germline CDR1 SQVTM, CDR2 ANQGSEA. The CDR3 nucleotides are TGCAGCGTTGAACCGGACCAACTGTTTTTT. Protein: CSVEPDQLFF.

There are many counts of this clonotype. V is TRBV10-3 and J is TRBJ1-1; D remains ambiguous. Germline values: CDR1 ENHRY, CDR2 SYGVKD. This CDR3 is built from 14 residues. The ends were cut back, 0 bases at V and 3 bases at J, with 8 bases in the middle. The CDR3 DNA is TGTGCCATCAGTGAGTCCGAGGGATACACTGAAGCTTTCTTT. Protein sequence: CAISESEGYTEAFF.

This clonotype appeared a few times. The gene calls are TRBV12-3 or TRBV12-4 and TRBJ2-1, with TRBD2 matching 10 bases. The V and J ends lost 3 bases and 5 bases, in that order; junction bases with no gene match: 4. The CDR3 loop spans 15 amino acids. The CDR3 sequence is CASSFSSGGNNEQFF. CDR3 sequence (DNA): TGTGCCAGCAGTTTCTCTAGCGGGGGAAACAATGAGCAGTTCTTC.

This clonotype was found a few times. One end of the junction fails to match germline, which may point to a read error. The genes are TRBV18 and TRBJ2-2; D possibly corresponds to TRBD2 (5 bases). In germline, CDR1 is KGHSH, CDR2 LQKENI. This CDR3 has 15 residues. In DNA form, the CDR3 reads TGTGCCAGCTCACCACTGGCAGATATCACCGGGGAGCTGCTTTTT. As protein: CASSPLADITGELLF. Full variable domain (outside the CDR3, taken from reference TRBV18 and TRBJ2-2): NAGVMQNPRHLVRRRGQEARLRCSPMKGHSHVYWYRQLPEEGLKFMVYLQKENIIDESGMPKERFSAEFPKEGPSILRIQQVVRGDSAAYFCASSPLADITGELLFGEGSRLTVL.

The chain links TRBV28 to TRBJ1-2; TRBD1 is a possible D gene (5 bases). Per germline, CDR1 MDHEN and CDR2 SYDVKM. CDR3 size: 12 residues. Trimming removed 8 bases at V and 6 bases at J, with 13 bases between. CDR3 sequence: CASGTVFDGYTF. CDR3 DNA: TGTGCCAGCGGGACCGTATTTGATGGCTACACCTTC.

This clonotype was seen a few times. The chain is built from TRBV28 and TRBJ2-7, with D perhaps matching TRBD1 (6 bases). Germline CDR1 is MDHEN and CDR2 is SYDVKM. Between the trimmed V and J ends, which lost 6 bases and 1 base, there was a span of 16 bases. The CDR3 is made up of 15 amino acids. This CDR3 reads CASSPLDRESYEQYF. CDR3 DNA sequence: TGTGCCAGCAGCCCCCTGGACAGAGAATCCTACGAGCAGTACTTC.

The chain employs TRBV3-1 and TRBJ2-3, with TRBD2 matching over 9 bases. Losses at the gene ends were 3 bases for V and 0 bases for J; bases not matched to a gene: 4. Germline V gene data show CDR1 as LGHDT and CDR2 as YNNKEL (reference sequence). The CDR3 is 16 amino acids. The CDR3 DNA is TGTGCCAGCAGCCAGGTGGGACTAGCTAGCACAGATACGCAGTATTTT. Protein product: CASSQVGLASTDTQYF.

This clonotype was observed many times. The chain combines TRBV3-1 with TRBJ2-1, with D maybe TRBD2 (5 bases). CDR1 and CDR2 from the germline V gene are LGHDT and YNNKEL (reference sequence). Trimming pared 6 bases from V and 7 bases from J, leaving 16 bases between. This CDR3 has 14 residues. CDR3 DNA sequence: TGTGCCAGCAGTGACCACGGGGATCGGAATGAGCAGTTCTTC. Translated, it gives CASSDHGDRNEQFF.

This clonotype was detected only a few times. The chain has TRBV5-1 and TRBJ2-3; a weak D match, TRBD2 (6 bases). V lost 4 bases and J 4 bases, leaving 19 bases between the germline ends. Germline loops: CDR1 SGHRS, CDR2 YFSETQ. The CDR3 loop spans 16 amino acids. The CDR3 reads CASSRTSGVAADTQYF. The CDR3 DNA follows: TGCGCCAGCAGCCGAACGTCAGGCGTAGCGGCAGATACGCAGTATTTT.

The chain links TRBV6-1 to TRBJ2-5; the D is unclear. CDR1 MNHNS and CDR2 SASEGT come from the germline V gene. This CDR3 contains 14 residues. Trimming shortened V by 5 bases and J by 1 base, and 11 bases separated the two germline ends. CDR3 sequence (DNA): TGTGCCAGCAGTCCTCGGACCTTCCAAGAGACCCAGTACTTC. Translated, it gives CASSPRTFQETQYF.

This clonotype was detected ten times or more. The chain joins TRBV7-9 to TRBJ2-5, with D tentatively TRBD1 (6 bases). The CDR3 covers 16 residues. CDR1 is SEHNR, CDR2 FQNEAQ, per germline (reference sequence). V was pared by 6 bases and J by 2 bases, with 19 bases between. The CDR3 loop reads CASSLYWTEGQETQYF. The CDR3 nucleotides are TGTGCCAGCAGTTTATATTGGACAGAGGGACAAGAGACCCAGTACTTC.

The rearrangement links TRBV16 to TRBJ2-1; D ambiguous. Per the germline V gene, CDR1 is KGHSY and CDR2 is FQNENV. V dropped 0 bases and J dropped 8 bases, with 14 bases sitting between them. The length of the CDR3 is 15 residues. The CDR3 reads CASSQSTPAPDEQFF. CDR3 coding DNA: TGTGCCAGCAGCCAATCGACCCCGGCGCCGGATGAGCAGTTCTTC.

The sample holds many counts of this clonotype. This chain's CDR3 is CASSYREGDQPQHF. The CDR3, as DNA: TGTGCCAGCAGTTACAGGGAAGGAGATCAGCCCCAGCATTTT. The chain carries TRBV6-6 and TRBJ1-5; D unclear. CDR1 MNHNY and CDR2 SVGAGI come from the germline V gene (reference sequence). V gave up 2 bases and J gave up 5 bases, with 10 bases separating them. This CDR3 region has 14 residues.

There are a few counts of this clonotype. V is TRBV12-3 or TRBV12-4 and J is TRBJ2-6, with 9 bases lining up with TRBD1. CDR3 length: 17 amino acids. J gave up 1 base and V 7 bases, and 8 bases lay outside the gene matches. The CDR3 reads CASTGTGLGSGANVLTF. DNA of the CDR3: TGTGCCAGCACTGGGACAGGGTTAGGGTCTGGGGCCAACGTCCTGACTTTC.

This chain connects TRBV2 to TRBJ1-6; D remains unclear. The CDR3 contains 16 residues. The germline V gene has CDR1 SNHLY and CDR2 FYNNEI. The ends were cut back, 2 bases at V and 5 bases at J, with 13 bases in the middle. CDR3 sequence (DNA): TGTGCCAGCAGTGAAAGCGCACAGCGGAATAATTCACCCCTCCACTTT. This gives the protein CASSESAQRNNSPLHF.

V usage is TRBV18 and J usage is TRBJ2-7; D gene uncertain. Trimming removed 2 bases at V and 5 bases at J, with 4 bases between. CDR3 length: 11 residues. CDR1 and CDR2 (germline): KGHSH, LQKENI. The CDR3 nucleotides are TGTGCCAGCTCACCAAGCCACGAGCAGTACTTC. It encodes CASSPSHEQYF.

This clonotype has at least ten counts. The J gene is TRBJ2-3, the V gene TRBV18, with D possibly matching TRBD1 (6 bases). Deletions cut 4 bases from V and 0 bases from J, with 11 bases between. This CDR3 is built from 15 residues. Looked up from germline, CDR1 is KGHSH and CDR2 is LQKENI. For the CDR3, the DNA is TGTGCCAGCTCACTTACAGGGTTGAGCACAGATACGCAGTATTTT. Translated: CASSLTGLSTDTQYF. Full variable domain (missing parts from reference TRBV18 and TRBJ2-3): NAGVMQNPRHLVRRRGQEARLRCSPMKGHSHVYWYRQLPEEGLKFMVYLQKENIIDESGMPKERFSAEFPKEGPSILRIQQVVRGDSAAYFCASSLTGLSTDTQYFGPGTRLTVL.

This chain uses TRBV28 with TRBJ2-1; TRBD2 matches 7 bases. V trimming: 9 bases; J trimming: 2 bases; junction bases outside the gene matches: 7. Germline lookup yields CDR1 MDHEN and CDR2 SYDVKM. This CDR3 contains 14 residues. The CDR3 loop is CASIAGGAYNEQFF. The CDR3 bases are TGTGCCAGTATCGCTGGGGGGGCCTACAATGAGCAGTTCTTC.

With respect to this clonotype: A much bigger clone sits one base away, suggesting this may be a read error. This CDR3 reads CVSSSDRSSRGNEQFF. DNA for the CDR3: TGTGTCAGCAGCTCGGACAGGTCCTCCAGGGGCAATGAGCAGTTCTTC. The rearrangement links TRBV7-8 to TRBJ2-1; TRBD1 matches at 7 bases. The V gene's germline CDR1 is SGHVS and CDR2 FQNEAQ. The CDR3 is 16 amino acids.

J is TRBJ2-5 and V is TRBV6-5; 9 positions agree with TRBD1. This CDR3 comprises 14 residues. Germline CDR1 and CDR2: MNHEY and SVGAGI. V lost 5 bases, J lost 4 bases, and 5 bases stayed unmatched. CDR3 nucleotide sequence: TGTGCCAGCAGTCCAACGACAGGGGGAGAGACCCAGTACTTC. The encoded protein is CASSPTTGGETQYF.

Only a few counts were recorded for this clonotype. This chain uses TRBV20-1 with TRBJ2-5; D not resolved. The CDR3 has 10 residues. Trimming left V 5 bases short and J 5 bases short, with 6 bases between. CDR1 DFQATT and CDR2 SNEGSKA come from the germline V gene (reference sequence). The CDR3 coding sequence is TGCAGTGCTCCTAGGGAGACCCAGTACTTC. Encoded protein: CSAPRETQYF.

Concerning this clonotype: A much larger clone differs from this one at a single base, so this may be a read error. This CDR3 is missing its conserved last phenylalanine or tryptophan, likely due to a read error. The J gene is TRBJ2-3, the V gene TRBV29-1; no definite D call. From germline, CDR1 is SQVTM and CDR2 ANQGSEA. V dropped 3 bases and J dropped 3 bases, with 10 bases sitting between them. The CDR3 is 13 residues long. Written as DNA, the CDR3 is TGCAGCGTTGAGGCAGGAGCGACAGATACGCAGTATTTA. Encoded protein: CSVEAGATDTQYL.

This clonotype came up a few times. J is TRBJ2-3 and V is TRBV9; possibly TRBD1 or TRBD2 for D (6 bases each). CDR3 size: 15 residues. In germline, CDR1 is SGDLS, CDR2 YYNGEE. Trimming stripped 6 bases from V and 1 base from J, with 15 bases between. The CDR3 loop is CASTPRGDRTDTQYF. As DNA, the CDR3 is TGTGCCAGCACCCCAAGGGGGGACCGCACAGATACGCAGTATTTT.

This clonotype came up a few times. This chain joins TRBV20-1 and TRBJ2-6; a possible D gene is TRBD1 (5 bases). The CDR3 covers 15 residues. Germline V gene sequence: CDR1 DFQATT, CDR2 SNEGSKA (reference sequence). Trimming left V 0 bases short and J 4 bases short, with 10 bases between. The CDR3 coding sequence is TGCAGTGCTAGAGATAGGGGTACCGGGGCCAACGTCCTGACTTTC. Translating gives CSARDRGTGANVLTF.

The rearrangement joins TRBV6-2 or TRBV6-3 to TRBJ2-7, with TRBD2 matching over 9 bases. Germline CDR1 MNHEY, CDR2 SVGEGT. V lost 7 bases, J lost 1 base, and 8 bases stayed unmatched. The CDR3 covers 15 residues. The CDR3 nucleotides are TGTGCCAGCAACTCGGGACTAGCAGCGTCCTACGAGCAGTACTTC. It yields the protein CASNSGLAASYEQYF.

The chain couples TRBV14 to TRBJ1-2, with D possibly TRBD1 on 6 matching bases. The CDR3 is 15 amino acids. Germline V gene data show CDR1 as SGHDN and CDR2 as FVKESK. Trimming took 4 bases from V and 4 from J, leaving 16 bases between them. DNA for the CDR3: TGTGCCAGCAGCCGAGTAGACAGGAACTCCTATGGCTACACCTTC. This codes for CASSRVDRNSYGYTF.

This clonotype came up many times. This chain connects TRBV10-3 to TRBJ2-5; no reliable D call. Germline-derived CDR1 and CDR2 are ENHRY and SYGVKD. V was shortened by 6 bases and J by 5 bases, with 10 bases between the two germline ends. The CDR3 length is 12 residues. This CDR3 is CAIRGNGETQYF. The CDR3 nucleotides are TGTGCCATCAGAGGGAACGGTGAGACCCAGTACTTC.

This chain joins TRBV15 and TRBJ2-3; D is ambiguous. There are 16 residues in the CDR3. The V gene lost 0 bases and the J gene lost 8 bases, with 18 bases spanning the gap. Germline CDR1 and CDR2: LNHNV and YYDKDF (reference sequence). The CDR3 DNA reads TGTGCCACCAGCAGAGATCTAGGTCCTCCTGTAGTTACGCAGTATTTT. Its translation is CATSRDLGPPVVTQYF.